A single sample gave rise to the 29 T cell receptor beta chains below, sequenced in a study of shared clonotypes between healthy human individuals. Naivety among CD8 cells was defined by CD45RO negativity and positive CCR7 selection, thereby excluding terminally differentiated effector memory CD45RA+ cells. This table comes from immunoSEQ multiplex PCR, and its TCRdb copy is limited to in-frame clones, with some not included. The sample has around 550,000 clones, 85% to 95% seen once. Sequences were obtained from naive CD8+ T cells sorted from blood. These receptors all stem from a woman in her 30s in good health.

J is TRBJ2-7 and V is TRBV5-4, with 8 positions matching TRBD2. The ends lost 4 bases at V and 4 bases at J; junction bases unmatched: 7. CDR1 is SGHNT and CDR2 is YYREEE in the germline V gene (reference sequence). The CDR3 spans 14 residues. The CDR3 sequence: CASSISGSPYEQYF. The DNA for the CDR3 is TGTGCCAGCAGCATCAGCGGGAGTCCGTACGAGCAGTACTTC.

The rearrangement links TRBV5-6 to TRBJ2-3; no reliable D call. CDR3 length: 13 amino acids. The V end was cut by 2 bases, the J end by 4 bases, with 8 bases between. Looked up from germline, CDR1 is SGHDT and CDR2 is YYEEEE. The CDR3 DNA reads TGTGCCAGCAGCTTCGGTAGTTCAGATACGCAGTATTTT. This translates into CASSFGSSDTQYF.

The genes are TRBV5-1 and TRBJ1-1, with 10 bases aligning to TRBD1. V trimming: 4 bases; J trimming: 4 bases; junction bases outside the gene matches: 10. Germline lookup yields CDR1 SGHRS and CDR2 YFSETQ. This CDR3 is built from 16 residues. The CDR3 here is CASSPRDRGSFTEAFF. The CDR3 coding sequence is TGCGCCAGCAGCCCCCGGGACAGGGGAAGTTTCACTGAAGCTTTCTTT. The whole variable domain, filled in from reference TRBV5-1 and TRBJ1-1, reads KAGVTQTPRYLIKTRGQQVTLSCSPISGHRSVSWYQQTPGQGLQFLFEYFSETQRNKGNFPGRFSGRQFSNSRSEMNVSTLELGDSALYLCASSPRDRGSFTEAFFGQGTRLTVV.

This sequence joins TRBV7-9 and TRBJ1-1, with TRBD1 matching over 8 bases. V was clipped by 5 bases and J by 5 bases; unmatched bases: 10. The CDR3 totals 15 residues. Germline V gene sequence: CDR1 SEHNR, CDR2 FQNEAQ (reference sequence). The CDR3 DNA reads as TGTGCCAGCAGCCACGGGACAGGCGGAAGGACTGAAGCTTTCTTT. This sequence encodes CASSHGTGGRTEAFF.

V gene TRBV13 combines with J gene TRBJ2-1; 7 bases agree with TRBD1. The trim removed 5 bases at V and 5 bases at J, leaving 9 bases unmatched. The CDR3 has 15 amino acids. Per germline, CDR1 PRHDT and CDR2 FYEKMQ (reference sequence). The DNA of the CDR3 is TGTGCCAGCAGCGAAACGGGACAGCAGAACAATGAGCAGTTCTTC. Translated: CASSETGQQNNEQFF.

This clone was recorded once. V is TRBV4-1 and J is TRBJ2-1, with 13 bases identical to TRBD2. With 3 bases clipped from V and 5 bases from J, the junction kept 4 bases outside the gene matches. Germline lookup yields CDR1 MGHRA and CDR2 YSYEKL. This CDR3 has 16 amino acids. CDR3 amino acids: CASSQPGTSGDNEQFF. DNA of the CDR3: TGCGCCAGCAGCCAGCCCGGGACTAGCGGGGACAATGAGCAGTTCTTC.

The chain is built from TRBV18 and TRBJ2-7, with D tentatively TRBD2 (6 bases). V lost 6 bases to trimming and J lost 3 bases, with 12 bases between them. The CDR3 is 13 amino acids. From germline, CDR1 is KGHSH and CDR2 LQKENI. The CDR3 DNA sequence: TGTGCCAGCTCGGGGGGACCGGGCTACGAGCAGTACTTC. The encoded protein is CASSGGPGYEQYF.

This clone was detected a few times. The chain is built from TRBV29-1 and TRBJ2-7, with a possible D match to TRBD1 (5 bases). This CDR3 has 13 amino acids. V gave up 3 bases and J gave up 5 bases, with 14 bases separating them. CDR1 is SQVTM, CDR2 ANQGSEA, per germline. CDR3 nucleotide sequence: TGCAGCGTTGATCACGAGGCAGGGAACGAGCAGTACTTC. This encodes CSVDHEAGNEQYF.

The chain is built from TRBV12-5 and TRBJ2-1; D unclear. The germline V gene has CDR1 LGHNT and CDR2 FRNRAP. V shed 4 bases and J shed 0 bases, with 16 bases lying between them. The CDR3 length is 17 residues. This CDR3 reads CASGSNTLGFSYNEQFF. The CDR3 DNA reads TGTGCTAGTGGTTCGAACACCCTGGGGTTCTCCTACAATGAGCAGTTCTTC.

This chain joins TRBV7-9 and TRBJ1-1; TRBD1 might be the D (6 bases). Trimming removed 5 bases at V and 1 base at J, with 26 bases between. This CDR3 has 19 amino acids. CDR1 SEHNR and CDR2 FQNEAQ come from the germline V gene (reference sequence). As DNA, the CDR3 is TGTGCCAGCAGCACGGGACAAATGGGGCTTCGGGGTACGAACACTGAAGCTTTCTTT. Its translation: CASSTGQMGLRGTNTEAFF.

V gene TRBV6-5 combines with J gene TRBJ2-7; 8 bases align to TRBD2. The CDR3 is made up of 15 amino acids. In germline, CDR1 is MNHEY, CDR2 SVGAGI. The trim removed 2 bases at V and 3 bases at J, leaving 6 bases unmatched. CDR3 DNA: TGTGCCAGCAGTTACACCAGCGGGGGAGACTACGAGCAGTACTTC. Residues: CASSYTSGGDYEQYF.

The V gene is TRBV5-6, the J gene TRBJ2-7; TRBD1 matches at 9 bases. There are 14 residues in the CDR3. Germline trimming cut 4 bases from V and 3 bases from J; bases unmatched to any gene: 5. Germline V lookup: CDR1 SGHDT, CDR2 YYEEEE. The CDR3 DNA reads as TGTGCCAGCAGCAACAGGGGGCAGTACTACGAGCAGTACTTC. Amino acids: CASSNRGQYYEQYF.

Points on this clone: Other nucleotide sequences in the sample specify the same CDR3. The V gene is TRBV11-2, the J gene TRBJ2-7; D gene uncertain. In germline, CDR1 is SGHAT, CDR2 FQNNGV. V was clipped by 0 bases and J by 4 bases, with 7 bases between them. This CDR3 spans 13 amino acids. The CDR3 spells CASSLEGGYEQYF. The CDR3, as DNA: TGTGCCAGCAGCTTAGAAGGCGGATACGAGCAGTACTTC.

The chain combines TRBV30 with TRBJ1-6; D gene unclear. Trimming left V 4 bases short and J 0 bases short, with 13 bases between. The CDR3 is 16 amino acids. Germline V gene lookup returns CDR1 GTSNPN and CDR2 SVGIG (reference sequence). In nucleotides, the CDR3 is TGTGCCTGGAAGTCACGGTCAAGCTCCTATAATTCACCCCTCCACTTT. Residues: CAWKSRSSSYNSPLHF.

Only one count was recorded for this clone. V usage is TRBV5-1 and J usage is TRBJ2-7, with 12 bases lining up with TRBD2. With 4 bases clipped from V and 2 bases from J, the junction kept 4 bases outside the gene matches. Germline lookup yields CDR1 SGHRS and CDR2 YFSETQ. The CDR3 is 15 amino acids. The chain's CDR3 is CASSPTSGGTYEQYF. DNA of the CDR3: TGCGCCAGCAGCCCGACTAGCGGGGGTACCTACGAGCAGTACTTC.

This chain links TRBV27 with TRBJ2-1; TRBD2 matches 13 bases. V shed 5 bases and J 7 bases; nucleotides not matched to a gene: 5. The CDR3 is 15 residues long. Per germline, CDR1 MNHEY and CDR2 SMNVEV (reference sequence). The CDR3: CASSTLAGGSNEQFF. The CDR3, as DNA: TGTGCCAGCAGTACACTAGCGGGAGGGTCGAATGAGCAGTTCTTC.

The rearrangement uses TRBV2 and TRBJ2-7, with D hard to call. Germline V gene sequence: CDR1 SNHLY, CDR2 FYNNEI. Trimming removed 2 bases from V and 2 bases from J, with 10 bases in between. The CDR3 is 14 residues long. The CDR3 is CASSESAGAYEQYF. In DNA, the CDR3 is TGTGCCAGCAGTGAAAGCGCAGGAGCCTACGAGCAGTACTTC.

The V and J genes are TRBV27 and TRBJ1-1, with D possibly matching TRBD1 (6 bases). Trimming took 2 bases from V and 1 from J, leaving 8 bases between them. The CDR3 is made up of 14 amino acids. CDR1 is MNHEY, CDR2 SMNVEV, per germline (reference sequence). As DNA, the CDR3 is TGTGCCAGCAGTTTACGGACAGAGAACACTGAAGCTTTCTTT. Residues: CASSLRTENTEAFF.

The V and J genes are TRBV7-9 and TRBJ1-2, with D unclear. Germline CDR1 is SEHNR and CDR2 is FQNEAQ (reference sequence). CDR3 length: 15 residues. The V end lost 7 bases, the J end lost 4 bases, and 19 bases lay between the germline ends. The CDR3 is CASTTPDAGRYGYTF. CDR3 DNA sequence: TGTGCCAGCACCACCCCGGACGCAGGCCGCTATGGCTACACCTTC.

The gene calls are TRBV6-5 and TRBJ1-2; D ambiguous. The length of the CDR3 is 13 residues. Trimming cost V 0 bases and J 4 bases, with 6 bases left between them. CDR1 MNHEY and CDR2 SVGAGI come from the germline V gene. The CDR3 sequence: CASSYSTLYGYTF. In nucleotides, the CDR3 is TGTGCCAGCAGTTACTCGACCCTCTATGGCTACACCTTC.

This chain uses TRBV13 with TRBJ2-2, with 8 bases aligning to TRBD2. Germline CDR1 reads PRHDT; CDR2 reads FYEKMQ (reference sequence). This CDR3 contains 16 residues. J gave up 1 base and V 5 bases, and 6 bases lay outside the gene matches. The CDR3 reads CASSEGLAGNTGELFF. The CDR3 bases are TGTGCCAGCAGCGAAGGCCTAGCGGGGAACACCGGGGAGCTGTTTTTT.

The rearrangement links TRBV11-2 to TRBJ2-7, with 7 bases fitting TRBD2. Germline assignment: CDR1 SGHAT and CDR2 FQNNGV. The CDR3 runs to 14 residues. Trimming took 4 bases from V and 0 from J; bases not matched to a gene: 3. The CDR3: CASSSRGSSYEQYF. Written as DNA, the CDR3 is TGTGCCAGCAGCTCGCGGGGGAGCTCCTACGAGCAGTACTTC.

This clone was recorded once. CDR3 protein: CAWINGEQFF. Written as DNA, the CDR3 is TGTGCCTGGATTAATGGTGAGCAGTTCTTC. The chain recombines TRBV30 with TRBJ2-1; D is unclear. The germline V gene encodes CDR1 GTSNPN and CDR2 SVGIG (reference sequence). Trimming took off 4 bases at V and 9 bases at J, with 7 bases between the two ends. This CDR3 spans 10 amino acids.

The count of this clone is one. The chain joins TRBV19 to TRBJ2-5, with D possibly called TRBD1 or TRBD2 (6 bases each). V lost 3 bases, J lost 13 bases, and 12 bases lay in between. This CDR3 region has 11 residues. Germline V gene sequence: CDR1 LNHDA, CDR2 SQIVND (reference sequence). CDR3: CASSMEGHPYF. The CDR3 DNA is TGTGCCAGTAGTATGGAGGGACACCCGTACTTC.

The V call is TRBV28, the J call TRBJ1-1, with 7 bases aligning to TRBD1. Germline V gene lookup returns CDR1 MDHEN and CDR2 SYDVKM. This CDR3 is 16 amino acids long. With V trimmed by 6 bases and J by 3 bases, 13 bases remained unmatched. The CDR3 region is CASRNRQGRMDTEAFF. Written as DNA, the CDR3 is TGTGCCAGCAGAAATAGACAGGGTAGGATGGACACTGAAGCTTTCTTT.

DNA of the CDR3: TGTGCCAGCAGCTTAGTCGTAGCTAGCGGGCCCTACGAGCAGTACTTC. Translated: CASSLVVASGPYEQYF. V is TRBV7-8 and J is TRBJ2-7; the match to TRBD2 covers 8 bases. The germline V gene encodes CDR1 SGHVS and CDR2 FQNEAQ. V shed 1 base and J 2 bases; nucleotides not matched to a gene: 7. The CDR3 totals 16 residues.

The chain combines TRBV7-9 with TRBJ2-1; the D gene is possibly TRBD2 (6 bases). The CDR3 length is 11 residues. Trimming took 6 bases from V and 10 from J, leaving 10 bases between them. Germline CDR1 reads SEHNR; CDR2 reads FQNEAQ (reference sequence). CDR3 bases: TGTGCCAGCAGTCCTGGAGGGGAGCAGTTCTTC. It encodes CASSPGGEQFF.

The genes are TRBV4-1 and TRBJ1-1; TRBD1 aligns across 9 bases. The CDR3 consists of 15 residues. V was clipped by 3 bases and J by 1 base; unmatched bases: 3. Germline CDR1 and CDR2: MGHRA and YSYEKL. Written as DNA, the CDR3 is TGCGCCAGCAGCCACACAGGGGGCTCGAACACTGAAGCTTTCTTT. Translation: CASSHTGGSNTEAFF.

The chain joins TRBV7-9 to TRBJ1-5; 7 bases line up with TRBD1. Germline V gives CDR1 SEHNR, CDR2 FQNEAQ (reference sequence). The CDR3 has 14 residues. Trimming took 4 bases from V and 4 from J; bases not matched to a gene: 4. In DNA, the CDR3 is TGTGCCAGCAGCTCACAGGGGAATAATCAGCCCCAGCATTTT. It codes for CASSSQGNNQPQHF.